The clone carrying this T cell receptor beta chain was found a few times. The antigen remains unidentified. One entry per CDR3 protein results from TCRdb running MiXCR on the 5' RACE reads. The table shows nearly 250,000 distinct CDR3 sequences, with approximately 7% occurring only once. The CDR3 runs 14 residues. The germline CDR1 and CDR2 sequences are SGHDT and YYEEEE. Trimming pared 4 bases from V and 1 base from J, leaving 11 bases between. These data originate in a study of identical twins. Findings and limits, study-wide: Models predicted too little out-of-frame TCR alpha sharing in monozygotic twins.

This sample was also put to use in a study of yellow fever vaccine responses in identical twins.

The clonotype was recovered from a woman aged 18-29 years in good health. The rearrangement joins TRBV5-6 to TRBJ2-5; D is undetermined. Specimen: memory (CD45RO+) T cells sorted from blood. The CDR3 here is CASSLGMFQETQYF. The CDR3 DNA sequence: TGTGCCAGCAGCCTGGGTATGTTCCAAGAGACCCAGTACTTC. Based on the CDR3 plus reference TRBV5-6 and TRBJ2-5, the full variable domain is DAGVTQSPTHLIKTRGQQVTLRCSPKSGHDTVSWYQQALGQGPQFIFQYYEEEERQRGNFPDRFSGHQFPNYSSELNVNALLLGDSALYLCASSLGMFQETQYFGPGTRLLVL.